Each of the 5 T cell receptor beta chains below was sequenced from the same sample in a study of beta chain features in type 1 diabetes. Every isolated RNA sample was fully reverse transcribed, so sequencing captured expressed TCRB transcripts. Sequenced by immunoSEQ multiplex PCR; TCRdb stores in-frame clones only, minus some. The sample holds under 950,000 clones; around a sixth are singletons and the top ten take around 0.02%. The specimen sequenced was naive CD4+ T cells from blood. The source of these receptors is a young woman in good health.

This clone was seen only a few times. CDR3 region: CASSPGGTSGSYNEQFF. The CDR3 DNA is TGTGCCAGCAGTCCAGGCGGGACTAGCGGATCCTACAATGAGCAGTTCTTC. The rearrangement joins TRBV28 to TRBJ2-1, with 11 bases aligning to TRBD2. V was clipped by 5 bases and J by 1 base; unmatched bases: 7. This CDR3 is 17 amino acids long. Germline-derived CDR1 and CDR2 are MDHEN and SYDVKM.

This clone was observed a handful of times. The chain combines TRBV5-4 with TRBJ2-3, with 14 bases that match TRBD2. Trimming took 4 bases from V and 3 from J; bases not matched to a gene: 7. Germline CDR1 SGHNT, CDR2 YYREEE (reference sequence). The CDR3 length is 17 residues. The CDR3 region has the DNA TGTGCCAGCAGCGCCGGACTAGCGGGAGGACGAACAGATACGCAGTATTTT. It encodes CASSAGLAGGRTDTQYF.

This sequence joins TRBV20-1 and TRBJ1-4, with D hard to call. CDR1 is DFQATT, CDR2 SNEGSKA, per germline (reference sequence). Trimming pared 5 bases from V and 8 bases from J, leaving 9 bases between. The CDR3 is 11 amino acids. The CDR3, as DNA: TGCAGTGCTTATGTAGGGGAAAAACTGTTTTTT. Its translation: CSAYVGEKLFF.

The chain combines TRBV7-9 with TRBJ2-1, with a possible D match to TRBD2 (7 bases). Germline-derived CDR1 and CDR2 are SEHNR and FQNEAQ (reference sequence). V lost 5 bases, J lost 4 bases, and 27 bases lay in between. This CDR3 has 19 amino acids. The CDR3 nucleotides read TGTGCCAGCAGCCAAGCTCTTCTTAGGGGGAGGGGGAGATACAATGAGCAGTTCTTC. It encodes CASSQALLRGRGRYNEQFF.

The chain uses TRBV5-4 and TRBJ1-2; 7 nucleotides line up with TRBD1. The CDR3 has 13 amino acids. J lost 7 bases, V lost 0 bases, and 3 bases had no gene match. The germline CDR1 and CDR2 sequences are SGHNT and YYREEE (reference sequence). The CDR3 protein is CASSLGQGVGYTF. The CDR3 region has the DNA TGTGCCAGCAGCTTGGGACAGGGAGTTGGCTACACCTTC.